The 8 T cell receptor beta chains in this list originate from one sample, sequenced in a study of OX40 agonist ivuxolimab in advanced cancers. Sequencing was performed with immunoSEQ multiplex PCR; in TCRdb, only in-frame clones are kept and a portion is missing. The sample consists of 78,000 or so clones, 92% of them appearing once. This specimen consisted of CD4+ or CD8+ T cells sorted from blood, obtained in a trial of the OX40 agonist ivuxolimab. These receptors were taken from an adult with an advanced solid tumor such as melanoma, head and neck, liver or kidney cancer.

This chain uses TRBV11-2 with TRBJ2-1, with D unresolved. The CDR3 loop spans 15 amino acids. Germline V lookup: CDR1 SGHAT, CDR2 FQNNGV. The V and J ends lost 0 bases and 9 bases respectively, with 15 bases between them. In DNA form, the CDR3 reads TGTGCCAGCAGCTTAGATCAATCCGGGTTGGGTGAGCAGTTCTTC. It codes for CASSLDQSGLGEQFF.

V usage is TRBV5-4 and J usage is TRBJ1-2, with 11 bases fitting TRBD1. This CDR3 has 15 residues. The V gene end was trimmed by 4 bases and the J gene end by 1 base; junction bases not matched to a gene: 3. Germline-derived CDR1 and CDR2 are SGHNT and YYREEE (reference sequence). Here the CDR3 reads CASSAGTGGNYGYTF. CDR3 in DNA: TGTGCCAGCAGCGCCGGGACAGGGGGTAACTATGGCTACACCTTC. The complete variable domain, with remaining parts taken from reference TRBV5-4 and TRBJ1-2, reads ETGVTQSPTHLIKTRGQQVTLRCSSQSGHNTVSWYQQALGQGPQFIFQYYREEENGRGNFPPRFSGLQFPNYSSELNVNALELDDSALYLCASSAGTGGNYGYTFGSGTRLTVV.

The V call is TRBV28, the J call TRBJ1-3; possible D gene TRBD1, 6 bases. CDR1 is MDHEN and CDR2 is SYDVKM in the germline V gene. The CDR3 consists of 17 residues. V lost 1 base and J lost 0, with 13 bases in between. DNA of the CDR3: TGTGCCAGCAGTTTATTCCCAGGGGATTACTCTGGAAACACCATATATTTT. Translation: CASSLFPGDYSGNTIYF.

The V call is TRBV9, the J call TRBJ2-1; TRBD2 aligns across 10 bases. Losses at the gene ends were 3 bases for V and 6 bases for J; bases not matched to a gene: 9. In germline, CDR1 is SGDLS, CDR2 YYNGEE. The CDR3 spans 16 residues. The CDR3 coding sequence is TGTGCCAGCAGCGACCCCAAGCGGGGGGGCATCAATGAGCAGTTCTTC. Protein sequence: CASSDPKRGGINEQFF.

The V gene is TRBV6-5, the J gene TRBJ1-1; D gene unclear. The germline CDR1 and CDR2 sequences are MNHEY and SVGAGI. Trimming pared 4 bases from V and 0 bases from J, leaving 12 bases between. The CDR3 loop spans 15 amino acids. CDR3 in amino acids: CASSLSTRMNTEAFF. In DNA form, the CDR3 reads TGTGCCAGCAGTTTGTCCACCAGGATGAACACTGAAGCTTTCTTT.

V usage is TRBV13 and J usage is TRBJ2-7, with a weak D call TRBD2 (5 bases). The CDR3 is 14 amino acids. Trimming left V 2 bases short and J 4 bases short, with 12 bases between. Germline V CDR1 and CDR2: PRHDT, FYEKMQ (reference sequence). This CDR3 is CASSLRAPGYEQYF. CDR3 in DNA: TGTGCCAGCAGCTTAAGGGCCCCGGGGTACGAGCAGTACTTC.

The chain employs TRBV6-5 and TRBJ1-6; tentative D call: TRBD1 (5 bases). This CDR3 region has 15 residues. The germline V gene has CDR1 MNHEY and CDR2 SVGAGI. Between the trimmed V and J ends, which lost 0 bases and 6 bases, there was a span of 9 bases. CDR3 protein: CASSYSGHGNSPLHF. CDR3 nucleotide sequence: TGTGCCAGCAGTTACTCGGGGCACGGTAATTCACCCCTCCACTTT.

This sequence joins TRBV7-8 and TRBJ1-5; no reliable D call. Germline loops: CDR1 SGHVS, CDR2 FQNEAQ. The CDR3 runs to 15 residues. Trimming removed 7 bases from V and 0 bases from J, with 13 bases in between. CDR3 nucleotides: TGTGCCAGCACCCCAGGTCCCAATAGCAATCAGCCCCAGCATTTT. The encoded protein is CASTPGPNSNQPQHF.